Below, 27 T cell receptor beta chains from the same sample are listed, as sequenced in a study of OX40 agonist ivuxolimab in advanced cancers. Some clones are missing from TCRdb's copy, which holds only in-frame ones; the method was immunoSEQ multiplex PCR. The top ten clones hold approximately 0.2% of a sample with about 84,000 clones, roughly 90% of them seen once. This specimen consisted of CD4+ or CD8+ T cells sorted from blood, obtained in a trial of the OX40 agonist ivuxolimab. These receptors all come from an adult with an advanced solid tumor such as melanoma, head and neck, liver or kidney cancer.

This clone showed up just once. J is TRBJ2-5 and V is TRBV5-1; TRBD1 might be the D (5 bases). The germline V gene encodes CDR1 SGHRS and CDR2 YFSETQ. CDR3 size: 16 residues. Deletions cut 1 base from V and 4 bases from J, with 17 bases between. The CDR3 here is CASSLSGQGSTETQYF. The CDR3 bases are TGCGCCAGCAGCTTGTCCGGACAAGGCTCTACAGAGACCCAGTACTTC.

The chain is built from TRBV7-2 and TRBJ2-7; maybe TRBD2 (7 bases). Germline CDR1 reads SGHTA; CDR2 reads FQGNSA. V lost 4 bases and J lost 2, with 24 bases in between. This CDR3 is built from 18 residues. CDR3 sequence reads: CASSSGGGWRAWAYEQYF. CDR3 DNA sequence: TGTGCCAGCAGCTCAGGCGGGGGCTGGCGGGCATGGGCCTACGAGCAGTACTTC.

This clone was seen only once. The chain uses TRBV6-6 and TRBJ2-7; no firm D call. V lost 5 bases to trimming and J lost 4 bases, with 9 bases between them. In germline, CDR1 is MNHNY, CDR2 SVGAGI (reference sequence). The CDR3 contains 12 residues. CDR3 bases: TGTGCCAGCAGTATTGGGTTTTACGAGCAGTACTTC. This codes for CASSIGFYEQYF.

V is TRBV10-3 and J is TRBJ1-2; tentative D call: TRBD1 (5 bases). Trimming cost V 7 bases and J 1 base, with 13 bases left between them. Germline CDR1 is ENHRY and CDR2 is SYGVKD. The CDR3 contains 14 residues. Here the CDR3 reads CAIKPSGDNYGYTF. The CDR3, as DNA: TGTGCCATCAAGCCATCGGGGGATAACTATGGCTACACCTTC.

DNA for the CDR3: TGCGCCAGCAGCCTGAGGACTAGCGGGGCCGGTGAGCAGTTCTTC. As protein: CASSLRTSGAGEQFF. This chain links TRBV5-1 with TRBJ2-1, with 12 positions matching TRBD2. This CDR3 comprises 15 residues. Germline CDR1 SGHRS, CDR2 YFSETQ. The trim removed 4 bases at V and 9 bases at J, leaving 8 bases unmatched.

As DNA, the CDR3 is TGTGCCAGCAGTCCACAAGCCTACGAGCAGTACTTC. Amino acids: CASSPQAYEQYF. V is TRBV6-1 and J is TRBJ2-7, with no clear D. Germline loops: CDR1 MNHNS, CDR2 SASEGT. This CDR3 comprises 12 residues. Trimming took off 5 bases at V and 2 bases at J, with 7 bases between the two ends.

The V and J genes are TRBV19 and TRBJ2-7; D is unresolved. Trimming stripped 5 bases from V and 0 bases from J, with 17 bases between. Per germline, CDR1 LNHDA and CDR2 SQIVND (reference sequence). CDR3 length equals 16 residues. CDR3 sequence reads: CASSRRPGSSSYEQYF. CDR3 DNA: TGTGCCAGTAGTCGAAGACCAGGATCGAGCTCCTACGAGCAGTACTTC.

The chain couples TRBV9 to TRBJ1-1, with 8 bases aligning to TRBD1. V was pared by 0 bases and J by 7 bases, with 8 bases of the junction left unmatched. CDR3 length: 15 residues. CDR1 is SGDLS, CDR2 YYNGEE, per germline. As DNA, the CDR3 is TGTGCCAGCAGCGTAGTCCAGGGGGACAGGCTTGAAGCTTTCTTT. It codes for CASSVVQGDRLEAFF.

CDR3 DNA: TGTGCCAGCAGAAATTACAGGCCCTCTGGAAACACCATATATTTT. Amino acid sequence: CASRNYRPSGNTIYF. V and J are TRBV11-2 and TRBJ1-3; possibly TRBD1 for D (5 bases). Germline V CDR1 and CDR2: SGHAT, FQNNGV. V gave up 6 bases and J gave up 0 bases, with 12 bases separating them. The CDR3 consists of 15 residues.

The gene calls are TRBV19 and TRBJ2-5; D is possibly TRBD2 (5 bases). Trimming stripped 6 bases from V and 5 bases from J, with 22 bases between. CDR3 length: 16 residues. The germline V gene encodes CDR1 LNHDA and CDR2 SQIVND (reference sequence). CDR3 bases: TGTGCCAGTAGAGAATCAGCGGCGGGCGAGAGGGAGACCCAGTACTTC. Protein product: CASRESAAGERETQYF.

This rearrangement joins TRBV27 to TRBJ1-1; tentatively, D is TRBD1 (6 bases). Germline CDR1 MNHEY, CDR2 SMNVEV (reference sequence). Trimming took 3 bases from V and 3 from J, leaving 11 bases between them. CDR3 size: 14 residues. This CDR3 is CASSLGGGDTEAFF. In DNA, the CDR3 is TGTGCCAGCAGTTTGGGAGGGGGAGACACTGAAGCTTTCTTT.

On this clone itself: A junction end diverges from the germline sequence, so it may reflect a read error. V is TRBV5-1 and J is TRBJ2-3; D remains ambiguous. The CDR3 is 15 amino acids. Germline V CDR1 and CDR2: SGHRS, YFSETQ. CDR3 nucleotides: TGCGCCAGCAGTTTGGACCGGCCCCTCACAGATACGCAGTATTTT. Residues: CASSLDRPLTDTQYF.

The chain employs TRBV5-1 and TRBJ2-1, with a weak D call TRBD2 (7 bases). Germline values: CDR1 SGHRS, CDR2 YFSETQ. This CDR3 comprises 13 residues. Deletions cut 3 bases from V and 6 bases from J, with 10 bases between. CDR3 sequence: CASSWGGGNEQFF. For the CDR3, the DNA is TGCGCCAGCAGCTGGGGAGGGGGCAATGAGCAGTTCTTC.

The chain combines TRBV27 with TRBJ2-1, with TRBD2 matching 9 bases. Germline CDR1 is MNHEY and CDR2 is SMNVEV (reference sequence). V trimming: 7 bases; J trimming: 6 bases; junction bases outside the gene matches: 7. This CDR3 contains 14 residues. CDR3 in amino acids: CASKRREGRNEQFF. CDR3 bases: TGTGCCAGCAAACGGCGGGAGGGCCGCAATGAGCAGTTCTTC.

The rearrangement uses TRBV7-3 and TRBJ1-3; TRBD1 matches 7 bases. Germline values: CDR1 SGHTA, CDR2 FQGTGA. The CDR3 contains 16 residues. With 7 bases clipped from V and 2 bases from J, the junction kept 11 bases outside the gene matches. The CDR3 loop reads CASNWDSGVAGNTIYF. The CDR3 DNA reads TGTGCCAGCAATTGGGACAGTGGGGTTGCTGGAAACACCATATATTTT.

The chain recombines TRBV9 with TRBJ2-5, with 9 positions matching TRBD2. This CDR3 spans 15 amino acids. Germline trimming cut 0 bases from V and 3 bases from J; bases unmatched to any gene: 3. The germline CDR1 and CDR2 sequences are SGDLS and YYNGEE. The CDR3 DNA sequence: TGTGCCAGCAGCGTAGAGGCGGGAGGGAAAGAGACCCAGTACTTC. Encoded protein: CASSVEAGGKETQYF. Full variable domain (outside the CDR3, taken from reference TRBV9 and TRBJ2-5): DSGVTQTPKHLITATGQRVTLRCSPRSGDLSVYWYQQSLDQGLQFLIQYYNGEERAKGNILERFSAQQFPDLHSELNLSSLELGDSALYFCASSVEAGGKETQYFGPGTRLLVL.

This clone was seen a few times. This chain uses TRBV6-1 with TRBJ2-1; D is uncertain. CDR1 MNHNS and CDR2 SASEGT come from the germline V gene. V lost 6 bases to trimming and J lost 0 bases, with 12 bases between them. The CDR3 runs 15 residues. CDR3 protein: CASSDSPSSYNEQFF. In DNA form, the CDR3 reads TGTGCCAGCAGCGACTCCCCGAGCTCCTACAATGAGCAGTTCTTC.

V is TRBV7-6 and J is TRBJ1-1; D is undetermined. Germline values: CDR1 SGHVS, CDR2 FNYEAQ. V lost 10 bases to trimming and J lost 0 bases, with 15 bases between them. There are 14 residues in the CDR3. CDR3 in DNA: TGTGCCAACCCGATACGAGATATGAACACTGAAGCTTTCTTT. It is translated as CANPIRDMNTEAFF.

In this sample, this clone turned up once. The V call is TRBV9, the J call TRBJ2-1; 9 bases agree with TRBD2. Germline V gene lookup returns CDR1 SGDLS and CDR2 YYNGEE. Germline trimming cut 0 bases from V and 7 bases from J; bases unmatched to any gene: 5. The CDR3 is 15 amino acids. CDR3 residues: CASSVGAGGRNEQFF. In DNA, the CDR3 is TGTGCCAGCAGCGTAGGGGCGGGAGGGAGGAATGAGCAGTTCTTC.

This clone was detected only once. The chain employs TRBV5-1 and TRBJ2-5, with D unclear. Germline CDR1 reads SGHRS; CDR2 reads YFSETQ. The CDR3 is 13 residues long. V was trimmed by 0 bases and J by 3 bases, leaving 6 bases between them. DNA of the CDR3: TGCGCCAGCAGCTTGGGAGGAAAAGAGACCCAGTACTTC. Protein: CASSLGGKETQYF.

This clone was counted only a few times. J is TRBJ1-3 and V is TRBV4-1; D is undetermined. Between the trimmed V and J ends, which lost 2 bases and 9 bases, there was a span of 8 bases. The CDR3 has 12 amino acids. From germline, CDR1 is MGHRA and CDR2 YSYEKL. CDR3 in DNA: TGCGCCAGCAGCCAATCCGAGTCCACCATATATTTT. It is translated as CASSQSESTIYF.

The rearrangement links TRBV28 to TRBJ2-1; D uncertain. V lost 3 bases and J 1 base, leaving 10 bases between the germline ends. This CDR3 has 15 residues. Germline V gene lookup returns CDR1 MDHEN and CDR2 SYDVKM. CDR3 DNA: TGTGCCAGCAGTTTCGTCACGAGATCCTACAATGAGCAGTTCTTC. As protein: CASSFVTRSYNEQFF.

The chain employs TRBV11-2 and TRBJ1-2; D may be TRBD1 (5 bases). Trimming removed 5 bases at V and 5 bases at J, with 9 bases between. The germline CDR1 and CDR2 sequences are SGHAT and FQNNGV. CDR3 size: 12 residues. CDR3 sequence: CASSPRGYGYTF. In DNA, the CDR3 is TGTGCCAGCAGCCCCCGGGGGTATGGCTACACCTTC.

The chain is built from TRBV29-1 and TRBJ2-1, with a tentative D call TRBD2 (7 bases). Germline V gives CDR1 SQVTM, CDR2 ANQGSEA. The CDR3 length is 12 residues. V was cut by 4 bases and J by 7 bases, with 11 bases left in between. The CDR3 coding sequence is TGCAGCGTTGGCCGGGGGGCTAATGAGCAGTTCTTC. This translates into CSVGRGANEQFF.

CDR3: CASSYGTRVYEQYF. The CDR3 region has the DNA TGTGCCAGCAGCTACGGGACTAGGGTCTACGAGCAGTACTTC. The rearrangement uses TRBV11-2 and TRBJ2-7; 8 bases align to TRBD2. After removal of 4 bases from V and 3 bases from J, the junction contained 5 bases not matched to a gene. The germline V gene encodes CDR1 SGHAT and CDR2 FQNNGV. The CDR3 is made up of 14 amino acids.

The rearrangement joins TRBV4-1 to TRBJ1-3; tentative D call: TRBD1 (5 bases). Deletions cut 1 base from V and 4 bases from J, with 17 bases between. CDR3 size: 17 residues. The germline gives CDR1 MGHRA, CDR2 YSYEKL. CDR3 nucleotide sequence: TGCGCCAGCAGCCAAGTTGAGTCCCCGGGACTAGGAAACACCATATATTTT. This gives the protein CASSQVESPGLGNTIYF.

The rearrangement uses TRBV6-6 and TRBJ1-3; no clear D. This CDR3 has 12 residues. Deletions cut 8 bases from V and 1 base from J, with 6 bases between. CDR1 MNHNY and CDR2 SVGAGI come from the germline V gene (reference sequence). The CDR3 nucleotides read TGTGCCAGCTCGGAATCTGGAAACACCATATATTTT. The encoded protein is CASSESGNTIYF.